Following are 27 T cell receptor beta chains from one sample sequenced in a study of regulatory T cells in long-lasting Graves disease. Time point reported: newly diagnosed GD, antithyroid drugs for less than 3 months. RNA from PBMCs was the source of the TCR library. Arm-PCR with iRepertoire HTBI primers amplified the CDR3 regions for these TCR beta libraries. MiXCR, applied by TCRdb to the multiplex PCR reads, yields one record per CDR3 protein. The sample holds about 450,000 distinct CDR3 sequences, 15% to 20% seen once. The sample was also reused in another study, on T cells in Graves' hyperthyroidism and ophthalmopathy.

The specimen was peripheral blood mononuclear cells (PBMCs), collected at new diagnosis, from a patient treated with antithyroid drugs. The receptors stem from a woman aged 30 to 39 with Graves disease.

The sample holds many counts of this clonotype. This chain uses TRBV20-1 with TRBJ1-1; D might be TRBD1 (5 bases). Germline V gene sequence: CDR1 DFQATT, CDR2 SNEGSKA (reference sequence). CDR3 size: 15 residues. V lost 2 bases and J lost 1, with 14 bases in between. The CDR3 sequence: CSARPGGSWNTEAFF. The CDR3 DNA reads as TGCAGTGCTAGACCGGGGGGAAGTTGGAACACTGAAGCTTTCTTT.

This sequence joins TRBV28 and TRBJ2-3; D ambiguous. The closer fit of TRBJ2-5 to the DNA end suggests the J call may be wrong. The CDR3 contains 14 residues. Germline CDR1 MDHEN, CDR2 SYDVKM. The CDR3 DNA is TGTGCCAGCAGGTCAACCGGGTGGGGTGAGACCCAGTACTTC. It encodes CASRSTGWGETQYF.

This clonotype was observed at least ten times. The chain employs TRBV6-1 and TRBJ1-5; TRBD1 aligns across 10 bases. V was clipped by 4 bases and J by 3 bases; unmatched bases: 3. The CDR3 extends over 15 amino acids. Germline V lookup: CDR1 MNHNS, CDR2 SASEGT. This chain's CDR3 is CASSGTGGSNQPQHF. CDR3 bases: TGTGCCAGCAGTGGGACAGGGGGTTCCAATCAGCCCCAGCATTTT.

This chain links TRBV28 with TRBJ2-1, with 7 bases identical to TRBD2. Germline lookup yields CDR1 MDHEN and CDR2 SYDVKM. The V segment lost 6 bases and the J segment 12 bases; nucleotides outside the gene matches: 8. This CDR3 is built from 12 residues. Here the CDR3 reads CASSLAGASQFF. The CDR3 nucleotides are TGTGCCAGCAGCCTCGCGGGAGCATCGCAGTTCTTC.

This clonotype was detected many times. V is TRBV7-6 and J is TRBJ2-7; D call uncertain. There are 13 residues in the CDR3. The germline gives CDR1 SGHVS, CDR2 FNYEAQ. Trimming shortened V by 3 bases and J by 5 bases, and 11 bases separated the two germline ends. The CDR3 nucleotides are TGTGCCAGCAGCTTTTCTCTTAGTCACGAGCAGTACTTC. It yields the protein CASSFSLSHEQYF. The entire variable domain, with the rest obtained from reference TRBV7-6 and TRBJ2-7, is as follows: GAGVSQSPRYKVTKRGQDVALRCDPISGHVSLYWYRQALGQGPEFLTYFNYEAQQDKSGLPNDRFSAERPEGSISTLTIQRTEQRDSAMYRCASSFSLSHEQYFGPGTRLTVT.

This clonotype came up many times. The CDR3 is CASSFSNEKLFF. For the CDR3, the DNA is TGTGCCAGTAGTTTCTCTAATGAAAAACTGTTTTTT. The chain is built from TRBV19 and TRBJ1-4, with no clear D. Germline CDR1 and CDR2: LNHDA and SQIVND (reference sequence). V lost 5 bases and J lost 3, with 4 bases in between. The CDR3 length is 12 residues.

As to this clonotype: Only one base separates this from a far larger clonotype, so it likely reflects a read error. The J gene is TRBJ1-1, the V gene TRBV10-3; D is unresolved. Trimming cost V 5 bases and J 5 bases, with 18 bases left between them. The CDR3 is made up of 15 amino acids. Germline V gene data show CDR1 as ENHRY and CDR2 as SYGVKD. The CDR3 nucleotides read TGTGCCATCAGTTACGGGGAAGCGGGAAGGACTGAAGCTTTCTTT. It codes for CAISYGEAGRTEAFF.

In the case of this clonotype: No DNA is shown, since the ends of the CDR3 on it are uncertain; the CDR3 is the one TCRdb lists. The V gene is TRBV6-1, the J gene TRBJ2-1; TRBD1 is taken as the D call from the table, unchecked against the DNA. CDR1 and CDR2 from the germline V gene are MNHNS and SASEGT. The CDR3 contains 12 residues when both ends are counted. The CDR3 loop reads CASSPSGQGQFF.

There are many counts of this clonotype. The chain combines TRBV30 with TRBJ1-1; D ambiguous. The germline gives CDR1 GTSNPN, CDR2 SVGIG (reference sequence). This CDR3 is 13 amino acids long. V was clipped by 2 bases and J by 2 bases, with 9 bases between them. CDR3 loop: CAWSRAGNTEAFF. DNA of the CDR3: TGTGCCTGGAGTCGGGCGGGAAACACTGAAGCTTTCTTT.

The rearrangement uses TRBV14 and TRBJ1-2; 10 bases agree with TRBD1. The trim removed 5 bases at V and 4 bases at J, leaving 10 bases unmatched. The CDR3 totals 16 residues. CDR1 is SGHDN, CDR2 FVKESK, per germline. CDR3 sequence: CASSIPRDRGCYGYTF. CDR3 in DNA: TGTGCCAGCAGCATACCTCGGGACAGGGGTTGCTATGGCTACACCTTC.

The CDR3 DNA reads TGTGCCAGCAGCTTAGTAATCCAGTGGAACTCTGGGGCCAACGTCCTGACTTTC. Its translation: CASSLVIQWNSGANVLTF. The rearrangement joins TRBV7-9 to TRBJ2-6; D unclear. The V end lost 1 base, the J end lost 0 bases, and 13 bases lay between the germline ends. Germline lookup yields CDR1 SEHNR and CDR2 FQNEAQ (reference sequence). This CDR3 is built from 18 residues.

CDR3 nucleotides: TGCGCCAGCAGCTTGGGAATCCCTCAGAGATCTGGAAACACCATATATTTT. This encodes CASSLGIPQRSGNTIYF. The chain is built from TRBV5-1 and TRBJ1-3; D is unclear. From germline, CDR1 is SGHRS and CDR2 YFSETQ. The CDR3 consists of 17 residues. Trimming left V 0 bases short and J 1 base short, with 14 bases between.

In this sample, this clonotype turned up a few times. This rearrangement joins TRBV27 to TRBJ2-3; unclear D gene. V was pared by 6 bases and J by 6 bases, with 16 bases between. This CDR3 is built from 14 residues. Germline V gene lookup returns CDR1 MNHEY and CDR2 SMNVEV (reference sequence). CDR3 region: CASRPQISRDTQYF. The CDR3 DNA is TGTGCCAGCAGGCCACAGATTTCCCGCGATACGCAGTATTTT.

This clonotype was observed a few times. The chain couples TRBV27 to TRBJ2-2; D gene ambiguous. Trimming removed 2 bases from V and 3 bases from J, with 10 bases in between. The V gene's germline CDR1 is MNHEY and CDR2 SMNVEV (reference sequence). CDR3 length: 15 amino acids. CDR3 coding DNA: TGTGCCAGCAGTTTACAGATAGGGCACACCGGGGAGCTGTTTTTT. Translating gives CASSLQIGHTGELFF.

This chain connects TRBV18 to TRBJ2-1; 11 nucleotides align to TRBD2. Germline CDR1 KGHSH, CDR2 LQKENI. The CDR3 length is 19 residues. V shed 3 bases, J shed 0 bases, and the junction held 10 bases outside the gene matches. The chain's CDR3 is CASSPLTSGGTSSYNEQFF. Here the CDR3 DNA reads TGTGCCAGCTCACCTTTAACTAGCGGGGGAACCAGCTCCTACAATGAGCAGTTCTTC.

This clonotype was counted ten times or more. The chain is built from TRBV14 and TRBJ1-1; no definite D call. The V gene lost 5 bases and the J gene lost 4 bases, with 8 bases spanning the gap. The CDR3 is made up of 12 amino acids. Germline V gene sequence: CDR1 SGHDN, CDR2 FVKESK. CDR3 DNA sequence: TGTGCCAGCAGCTTGGGTGTCACTGAAGCTTTCTTT. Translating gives CASSLGVTEAFF.

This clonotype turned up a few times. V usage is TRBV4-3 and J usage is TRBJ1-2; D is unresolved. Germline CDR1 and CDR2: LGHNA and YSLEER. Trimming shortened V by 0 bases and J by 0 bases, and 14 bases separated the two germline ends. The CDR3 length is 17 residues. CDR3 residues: CASSQDRPSASNYGYTF. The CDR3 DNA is TGCGCCAGCAGCCAAGATCGCCCATCGGCCTCTAACTATGGCTACACCTTC.

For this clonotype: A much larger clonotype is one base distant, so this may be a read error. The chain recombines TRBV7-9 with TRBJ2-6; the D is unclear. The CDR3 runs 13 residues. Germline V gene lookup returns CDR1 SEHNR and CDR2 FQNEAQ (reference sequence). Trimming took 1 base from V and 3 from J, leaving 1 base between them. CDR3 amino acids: CASSLVGANVLTF. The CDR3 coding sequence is TGTGCCAGCAGCTTAGTTGGGGCCAACGTCCTGACTTTC.

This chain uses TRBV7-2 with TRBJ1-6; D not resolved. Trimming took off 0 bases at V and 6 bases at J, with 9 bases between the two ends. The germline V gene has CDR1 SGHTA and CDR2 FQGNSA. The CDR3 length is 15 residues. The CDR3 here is CASSLALGVNSPLHF. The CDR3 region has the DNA TGTGCCAGCAGCTTAGCCCTTGGAGTTAATTCACCCCTCCACTTT.

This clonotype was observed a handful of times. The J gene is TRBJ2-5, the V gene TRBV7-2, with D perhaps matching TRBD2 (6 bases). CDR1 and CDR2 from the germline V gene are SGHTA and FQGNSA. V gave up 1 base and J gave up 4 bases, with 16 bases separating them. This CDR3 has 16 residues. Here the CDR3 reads CASSLGRGSNRETQYF. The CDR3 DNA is TGTGCCAGCAGCTTAGGACGGGGGTCCAACAGAGAGACCCAGTACTTC.

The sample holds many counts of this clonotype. The CDR3 coding sequence is TGTGCCAGCAGCCCGGGGGACCGGACCCAGTACTTC. Amino acid sequence: CASSPGDRTQYF. The chain couples TRBV6-1 to TRBJ2-5; perhaps TRBD2 as D (6 bases). The CDR3 totals 12 residues. The V end lost 6 bases, the J end lost 7 bases, and 12 bases lay between the germline ends. Germline CDR1 is MNHNS and CDR2 is SASEGT.

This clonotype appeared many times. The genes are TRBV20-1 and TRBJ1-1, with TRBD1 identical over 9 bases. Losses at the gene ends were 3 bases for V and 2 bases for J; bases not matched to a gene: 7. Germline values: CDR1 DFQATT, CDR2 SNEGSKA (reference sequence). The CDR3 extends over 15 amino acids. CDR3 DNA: TGCAGTGCTAGGGGGGACAGGGCAAGCAACACTGAAGCTTTCTTT. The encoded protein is CSARGDRASNTEAFF.

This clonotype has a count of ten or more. CDR3 sequence (DNA): TGTGCCAGCCGACCCGACAGGAGCAATCAGCCCCAGCATTTT. Protein sequence: CASRPDRSNQPQHF. J is TRBJ1-5 and V is TRBV28, with D maybe TRBD1 (6 bases). V was cut by 8 bases and J by 1 base, with 12 bases left in between. Per the germline V gene, CDR1 is MDHEN and CDR2 is SYDVKM. The CDR3 sequence is 14 residues long.

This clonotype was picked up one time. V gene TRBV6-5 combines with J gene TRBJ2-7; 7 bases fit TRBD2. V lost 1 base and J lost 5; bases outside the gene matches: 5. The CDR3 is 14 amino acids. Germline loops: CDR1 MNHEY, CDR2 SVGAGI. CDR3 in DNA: TGTGCCAGCAGTTACTATGGCGGGAGCGACGAGCAGTACTTC. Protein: CASSYYGGSDEQYF.

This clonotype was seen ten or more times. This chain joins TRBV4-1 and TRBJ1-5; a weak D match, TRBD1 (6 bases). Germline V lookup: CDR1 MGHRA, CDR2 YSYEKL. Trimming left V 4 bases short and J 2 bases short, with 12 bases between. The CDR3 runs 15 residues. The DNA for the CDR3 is TGCGCCAGCAGCCCCCGGACAGATGGCAATCAGCCCCAGCATTTT. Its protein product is CASSPRTDGNQPQHF.

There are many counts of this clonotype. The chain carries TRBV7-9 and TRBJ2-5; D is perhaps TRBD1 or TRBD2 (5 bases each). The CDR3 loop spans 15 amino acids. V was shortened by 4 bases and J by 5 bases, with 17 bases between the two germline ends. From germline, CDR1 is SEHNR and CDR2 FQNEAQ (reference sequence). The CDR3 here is CASSSQGPSGETQYF. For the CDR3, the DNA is TGTGCCAGCAGCTCCCAGGGACCTTCCGGGGAGACCCAGTACTTC.

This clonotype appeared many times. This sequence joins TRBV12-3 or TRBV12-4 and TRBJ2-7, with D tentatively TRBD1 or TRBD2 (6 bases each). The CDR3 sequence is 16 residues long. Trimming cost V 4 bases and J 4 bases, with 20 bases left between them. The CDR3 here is CASSSPRGVGSYEQYF. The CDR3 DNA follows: TGTGCCAGCAGTTCACCGAGGGGGGTAGGGAGTTACGAGCAGTACTTC.